This T cell receptor beta chain was sequenced during a study of blood T cell repertoires in COVID-19. Assay: immunoSEQ multiplex PCR; the TCRdb copy retains only in-frame clones and omits some. The data contain 90,000 to 150,000 clones, over 75% of them seen just once; the ten biggest clones take up about 2.7%. This CDR3 comprises 15 residues. V dropped 5 bases and J dropped 6; count of bases not matched to a gene: 10. Germline-derived CDR1 and CDR2 are LNHDA and SQIVND (reference sequence). The receptor was derived from a man over 45 with acute or convalescent COVID-19. The specimen sequenced was peripheral blood. The chain couples TRBV19 to TRBJ1-1, with 9 nucleotides matching TRBD1. CDR3 sequence (DNA): TGTGCCAGTAGTCCGAACCGGGACAGGGTCTCTGAAGCTTTCTTT. Protein: CASSPNRDRVSEAFF.